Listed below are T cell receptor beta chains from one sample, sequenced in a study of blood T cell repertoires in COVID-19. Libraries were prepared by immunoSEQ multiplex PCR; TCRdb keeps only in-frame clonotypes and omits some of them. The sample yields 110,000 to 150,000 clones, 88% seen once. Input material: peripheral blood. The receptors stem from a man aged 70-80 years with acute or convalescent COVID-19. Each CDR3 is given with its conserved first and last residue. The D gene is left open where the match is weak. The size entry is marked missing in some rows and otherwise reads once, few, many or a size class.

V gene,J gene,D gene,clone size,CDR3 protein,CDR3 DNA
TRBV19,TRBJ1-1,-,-,CASRLNDRSNTEAFF,TGTGCCAGTAGATTAAACGACAGATCGAACACTGAAGCTTTCTTT
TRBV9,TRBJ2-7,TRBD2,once,CASSPRSGPGGEPYEQYF,TGTGCCAGCAGCCCCCGAAGCGGGCCGGGGGGTGAGCCCTACGAGCAGTACTTC
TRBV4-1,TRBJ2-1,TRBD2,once,CASSRGYSGASYNEQFF,TGCGCCAGCAGCCGGGGCTATAGCGGGGCTTCCTACAATGAGCAGTTCTTC
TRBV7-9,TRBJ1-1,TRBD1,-,CASSRTGFEAFF,TGTGCCAGCAGCCGGACAGGGTTTGAAGCTTTCTTT
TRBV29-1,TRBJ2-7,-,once,CSVRLGAGGSEQYF,TGCAGCGTTCGCTTAGGGGCAGGGGGGAGCGAGCAGTACTTC
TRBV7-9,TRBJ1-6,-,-,CASSLAQGNSPLHF,TGTGCCAGCAGCTTAGCGCAGGGTAATTCACCCCTCCACTTT
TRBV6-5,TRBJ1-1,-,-,CASSSPAGAANTEAFF,TGTGCCAGCAGTTCCCCAGCGGGGGCCGCGAACACTGAAGCTTTCTTT
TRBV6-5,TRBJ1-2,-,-,CASSPSFANYGYTF,TGTGCCAGCAGCCCAAGCTTTGCTAACTATGGCTACACCTTC
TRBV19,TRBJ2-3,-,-,CASSDRDSPNTQYF,TGTGCCAGTAGTGACCGGGACTCGCCGAATACGCAGTATTTT
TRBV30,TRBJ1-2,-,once,CAWSVLGRGYGYTF,TGTGCCTGGAGTGTACTGGGGCGGGGGTATGGCTACACCTTC
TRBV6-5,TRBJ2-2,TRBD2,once,CASSSTSGRADGELFF,TGTGCCAGCAGTTCGACTAGCGGGAGGGCCGATGGGGAGCTGTTTTTT
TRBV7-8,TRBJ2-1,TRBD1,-,CASSLVRTGGNEQFF,TGTGCCAGCAGCTTAGTCAGGACAGGGGGCAATGAGCAGTTCTTC
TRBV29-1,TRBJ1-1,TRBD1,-,CSVDRTGGASEAFF,TGCAGCGTTGACAGAACAGGGGGCGCCTCTGAAGCTTTCTTT
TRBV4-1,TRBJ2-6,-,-,CASSQVVPSGGSLYGANVLTF,TGCGCCAGCAGCCAAGTTGTTCCGTCGGGGGGCTCCCTTTATGGGGCCAACGTCCTGACTTTC
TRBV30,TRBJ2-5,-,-,CAWSVQGSRETQYF,TGTGCCTGGAGTGTACAGGGTAGCAGAGAGACCCAGTACTTC
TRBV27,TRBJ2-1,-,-,CASSFRGTYNEQFF,TGTGCCAGCAGTTTTCGGGGGACCTACAATGAGCAGTTCTTC
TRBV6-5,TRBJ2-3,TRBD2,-,CASSYGLGGGDTQYF,TGTGCCAGCAGTTACGGACTGGGCGGGGGAGATACGCAGTATTTT
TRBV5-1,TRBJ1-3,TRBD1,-,CASSPRPGDRAGNTIYF,TGCGCCAGCAGCCCCCGCCCCGGGGACAGGGCTGGAAACACCATATATTTT
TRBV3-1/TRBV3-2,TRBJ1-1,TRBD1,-,CASSRNRGNTEAFF,TGTGCCAGCAGCCGGAACAGGGGGAACACTGAAGCTTTCTTT
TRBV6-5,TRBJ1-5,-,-,CASSYSGDSSQPQHF,TGTGCCAGCAGTTACTCGGGGGACTCCTCTCAGCCCCAGCATTTT
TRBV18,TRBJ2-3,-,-,CASSIDRASTDTQYF,TGTGCCAGCTCCATAGACAGAGCTAGCACAGATACGCAGTATTTT
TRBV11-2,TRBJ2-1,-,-,CASRRWGGPTNEQFF,TGTGCCAGCAGACGATGGGGGGGGCCTACCAATGAGCAGTTCTTC
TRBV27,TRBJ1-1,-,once,CASSARLDTEAFF,TGTGCCAGCAGTGCGCGGTTGGACACTGAAGCTTTCTTT
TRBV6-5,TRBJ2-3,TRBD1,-,CASGDRGLGTDTQYF,TGTGCCAGCGGGGACAGGGGGCTAGGGACAGATACGCAGTATTTT
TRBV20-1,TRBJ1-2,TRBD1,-,CSANDGQGANHGYTF,TGCAGTGCTAATGATGGACAGGGGGCCAACCATGGCTACACCTTC
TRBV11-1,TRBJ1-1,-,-,CASSRTVGRNTEAFF,TGTGCCAGCAGCCGGACAGTGGGGAGGAACACTGAAGCTTTCTTT
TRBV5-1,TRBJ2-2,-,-,CASSLGLDNTGELFF,TGCGCCAGCAGCTTGGGACTTGATAACACCGGGGAGCTGTTTTTT
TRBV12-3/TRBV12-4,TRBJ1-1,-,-,CASSLAGLTEAFF,TGTGCCAGCAGTTTAGCGGGACTCACTGAAGCTTTCTTT
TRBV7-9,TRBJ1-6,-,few,CASSSLEVRGSPLHF,TGTGCCAGCAGCTCGCTTGAGGTCCGGGGTTCACCCCTCCACTTT
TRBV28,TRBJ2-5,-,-,CASSPGRETQYF,TGTGCCAGCAGTCCGGGGAGGGAGACCCAGTACTTC
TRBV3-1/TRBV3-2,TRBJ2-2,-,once,CASSPGLSQGELFF,TGTGCCAGCAGCCCTGGCCTCAGTCAGGGGGAGCTGTTTTTT
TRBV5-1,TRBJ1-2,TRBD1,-,CASSLDQGGYGYTF,TGCGCCAGCAGTTTAGACCAGGGGGGCTATGGCTACACCTTC
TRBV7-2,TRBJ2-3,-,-,CASSTTGLDTQYF,TGTGCCAGCAGCACCACAGGGTTAGATACGCAGTATTTT
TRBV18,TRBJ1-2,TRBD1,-,CASSPVDRDGGYTF,TGTGCCAGCTCACCCGTTGACAGGGACGGAGGCTACACCTTC
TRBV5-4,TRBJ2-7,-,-,CASSLGGSGEKYEQYF,TGTGCCAGCAGCTTGGGAGGGTCGGGCGAAAAATACGAGCAGTACTTC
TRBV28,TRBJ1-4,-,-,CASSPREKLFF,TGTGCCAGCAGCCCTAGAGAAAAACTGTTTTTT
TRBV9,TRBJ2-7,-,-,CASSPPSPREDEQYF,TGTGCCAGCAGCCCCCCTAGCCCTCGTGAGGACGAGCAGTACTTC
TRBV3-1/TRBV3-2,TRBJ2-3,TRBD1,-,CASSQTTGGRTDTQYF,TGTGCCAGCAGCCAGACGACAGGGGGCCGCACAGATACGCAGTATTTT
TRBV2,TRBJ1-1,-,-,CASTEKETNTEAFF,TGTGCCAGTACCGAGAAGGAGACCAACACTGAAGCTTTCTTT
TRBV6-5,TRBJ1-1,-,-,CASSFSHENTEAFF,TGTGCCAGCAGTTTTAGCCATGAGAACACTGAAGCTTTCTTT
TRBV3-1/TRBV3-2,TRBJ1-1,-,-,CASSQWGTTEAFF,TGTGCCAGCAGCCAGTGGGGCACTACTGAAGCTTTCTTT
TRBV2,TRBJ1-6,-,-,CASRGAYNSPLHF,TGTGCCAGCAGGGGCGCCTATAATTCACCCCTCCACTTT
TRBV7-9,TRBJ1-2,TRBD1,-,CASSFGTASSYTF,TGTGCCAGCAGCTTCGGGACAGCTTCAAGCTACACCTTC
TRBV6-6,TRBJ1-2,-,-,CASIPKGAIFYGYTF,TGTGCCAGCATCCCAAAAGGGGCCATATTCTATGGCTACACCTTC
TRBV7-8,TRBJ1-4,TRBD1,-,CASSPTYLGQAHF,TGTGCCAGCAGCCCGACCTATCTGGGACAGGCCCACTTT
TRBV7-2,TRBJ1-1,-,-,CASSLEQVKLNTEAFF,TGTGCCAGCAGCTTAGAGCAGGTAAAACTGAACACTGAAGCTTTCTTT
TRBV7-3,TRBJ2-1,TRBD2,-,CASSPQGLAGGPSRYNEQFF,TGTGCCAGCAGCCCCCAAGGACTAGCGGGAGGGCCGTCTCGCTACAATGAGCAGTTCTTC
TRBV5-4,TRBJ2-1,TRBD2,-,CASSLPGGGSYNEQFF,TGTGCCAGCAGCTTGCCTGGCGGGGGGTCCTACAATGAGCAGTTCTTC
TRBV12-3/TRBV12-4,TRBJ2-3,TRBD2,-,CASSSDAREGYF,TGTGCCAGCAGTTCCGACGCGCGGGAGGGGTATTTT
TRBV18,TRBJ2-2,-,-,CASSPGTNTGELFF,TGTGCCAGCTCACCGGGGACAAACACCGGGGAGCTGTTTTTT
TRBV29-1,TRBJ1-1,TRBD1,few,CSAWDRNTEAFF,TGCAGCGCTTGGGACAGGAACACTGAAGCTTTCTTT
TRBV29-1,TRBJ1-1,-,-,CSVEVWGRRTEAFF,TGCAGCGTTGAAGTCTGGGGGCGACGGACTGAAGCTTTCTTT
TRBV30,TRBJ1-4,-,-,CACNRVLGEKLFF,TGTGCCTGTAACCGGGTCTTGGGTGAAAAACTGTTTTTT
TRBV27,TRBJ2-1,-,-,CASSLPGSEQFF,TGTGCCAGCAGTTTACCGGGGTCTGAGCAGTTCTTC
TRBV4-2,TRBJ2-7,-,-,CASSSGLGYEQYF,TGTGCCAGCAGCTCGGGACTCGGCTACGAGCAGTACTTC